What follows are 27 T cell receptor beta chains derived from one specimen sequenced in a study of T cell repertoires in cytomegalovirus infection. One entry per CDR3 protein, called by TCRdb with MiXCR from the reads. The data show some 130,000 distinct CDR3 sequences, with roughly 9% seen just once and 10% held by the top ten. What was sequenced was PBMCs. The receptor set was obtained from a human donor in good health (CMV status not recorded). Some clones in this sample may be carry-over from other donors' samples.

As regards this clonotype: A read error is possible here, since a much larger clone lies one base away. The chain combines TRBV7-2 with TRBJ2-1; 7 nucleotides align to TRBD2. Germline lookup yields CDR1 SGHTA and CDR2 FQGNSA. The CDR3 totals 11 residues. In nucleotides, the CDR3 is TGTGCCGGCAGCACGGGACTAATGGAGTTCTTC. This gives the protein CAGSTGLMEFF. Using reference TRBV7-2 and TRBJ2-1 for the parts outside the CDR3, the full variable domain is GAGVSQSPSNKVTEKGKDVELRCDPISGHTALYWYRQSLGQGLEFLIYFQGNSAPDKSGLPSDRFSAERTGGSVSTLTIQRTQQEDSAVYLCAGSTGLMEFFGPGTRLTVL.

This clonotype appeared many times. V and J are TRBV7-2 and TRBJ2-3, with TRBD1 as a possible D gene (5 bases). CDR3 length equals 14 residues. Germline V gene data show CDR1 as SGHTA and CDR2 as FQGNSA. The V end was cut by 5 bases, the J end by 5 bases, with 14 bases between. CDR3 sequence: CASSGQGSGDTQYF. CDR3 DNA sequence: TGTGCCAGCAGCGGTCAGGGTTCAGGAGATACGCAGTATTTT.

This clonotype was detected many times. The rearrangement uses TRBV5-6 and TRBJ1-1, with D perhaps matching TRBD1 (6 bases). Between the trimmed V and J ends, which lost 4 bases and 4 bases, there was a span of 20 bases. Germline V gene sequence: CDR1 SGHDT, CDR2 YYEEEE. This CDR3 region has 16 residues. The CDR3 DNA reads TGTGCCAGCAGCCCCACGACAGGTAGGGGTGGCACTGAAGCTTTCTTT. As protein: CASSPTTGRGGTEAFF.

This clonotype was observed at least ten times. V and J are TRBV2 and TRBJ2-2; possibly TRBD1 for D (6 bases). The CDR3 runs to 14 residues. Germline assignment: CDR1 SNHLY and CDR2 FYNNEI. V lost 5 bases and J 6 bases, leaving 13 bases between the germline ends. DNA for the CDR3: TGTGCCAGCAGTCCACAGGGTTCTCCCGGGGAGCTGTTTTTT. It codes for CASSPQGSPGELFF.

About this clonotype: Germline is not matched at one junction end, which may reflect a read error. V is TRBV3-1 and J is TRBJ1-5; D is unresolved. The CDR3 runs 15 residues. CDR1 and CDR2 (germline): LGHDT, YNNKEL (reference sequence). The CDR3 region is CTSSQERSRNQPQHF. As DNA, the CDR3 is TGTACCAGCAGCCAAGAGCGGTCAAGGAATCAGCCCCAGCATTTT.

This clonotype was detected ten times or more. The J gene is TRBJ1-6, the V gene TRBV7-2, with D unresolved. The CDR3 sequence is 15 residues long. Germline CDR1 and CDR2: SGHTA and FQGNSA. V was clipped by 4 bases and J by 11 bases, with 18 bases between them. As DNA, the CDR3 is TGTGCCAGCAGCTCCCAGGCGGGGAGTATGACACCCCTCCACTTT. It specifies CASSSQAGSMTPLHF.

This clonotype was found a few times. This chain connects TRBV19 to TRBJ1-2, with D possibly TRBD1 on 6 matching bases. V was trimmed by 6 bases and J by 7 bases, leaving 12 bases between them. This CDR3 has 12 residues. Germline V gene data show CDR1 as LNHDA and CDR2 as SQIVND (reference sequence). CDR3 sequence: CASRSQGVGYTF. The CDR3 coding sequence is TGTGCCAGTAGATCACAGGGTGTTGGCTACACCTTC.

The table lists this clonotype with many counts. This rearrangement joins TRBV6-2 or TRBV6-3 to TRBJ2-5; 7 bases agree with TRBD1. The CDR3 totals 14 residues. The germline V gene encodes CDR1 MNHEY and CDR2 SVGEGT. V dropped 6 bases and J dropped 4; count of bases not matched to a gene: 8. This chain's CDR3 is CASSRQGRRETQYF. CDR3 bases: TGTGCCAGCAGCAGACAGGGAAGGAGAGAGACCCAGTACTTC.

In this sample, this clonotype turned up many times. V usage is TRBV11-2 and J usage is TRBJ2-5, with a tentative D call TRBD2 (6 bases). The CDR3 consists of 14 residues. Deletions cut 3 bases from V and 1 base from J, with 9 bases between. The germline V gene encodes CDR1 SGHAT and CDR2 FQNNGV. CDR3 sequence: CASSFFGGQETQYF. In nucleotides, the CDR3 is TGTGCCAGCAGCTTCTTCGGGGGCCAAGAGACCCAGTACTTC.

This clonotype appeared many times. This chain joins TRBV7-2 and TRBJ2-3, with 11 bases identical to TRBD2. The CDR3 length is 15 residues. Germline lookup yields CDR1 SGHTA and CDR2 FQGNSA. V was clipped by 5 bases and J by 5 bases; unmatched bases: 6. The CDR3 nucleotides are TGTGCCAGCAGCATTAGCGGGGGGGGAATAGATACGCAGTATTTT. It translates to CASSISGGGIDTQYF.

This clonotype was seen at least ten times. This chain uses TRBV7-2 with TRBJ1-6; 8 bases are shared with TRBD1. Germline CDR1 reads SGHTA; CDR2 reads FQGNSA. The CDR3 contains 13 residues. Unmatched junction bases numbered 4, after V lost 6 bases and J lost 9 bases. The CDR3 here is CASSPGQVSPLHF. The CDR3 nucleotides read TGTGCCAGCAGTCCGGGACAGGTTTCACCCCTCCACTTT.

Many counts were recorded for this clonotype. The CDR3 DNA reads as TGTGCCACCACGACAGGGCTGAACACTGAAGCTTTCTTT. Its protein product is CATTTGLNTEAFF. The chain is built from TRBV7-9 and TRBJ1-1, with 7 bases fitting TRBD1. Germline lookup yields CDR1 SEHNR and CDR2 FQNEAQ (reference sequence). J lost 0 bases, V lost 10 bases, and 5 bases had no gene match. This CDR3 spans 13 amino acids.

This clonotype was recorded at least ten times. The V call is TRBV2, the J call TRBJ1-2, with D unclear. This CDR3 has 14 residues. Germline values: CDR1 SNHLY, CDR2 FYNNEI. Trimming removed 6 bases from V and 2 bases from J, with 13 bases in between. Here the CDR3 reads CASRGHESNYGYTF. CDR3 DNA: TGTGCCAGCAGGGGCCACGAGTCCAACTATGGCTACACCTTC.

At least ten counts were recorded for this clonotype. This sequence joins TRBV12-3 or TRBV12-4 and TRBJ1-5; D is uncertain. Trimming took 5 bases from V and 4 from J, leaving 9 bases between them. CDR3 length: 13 residues. CDR3 nucleotide sequence: TGTGCCAGCAGTCCCGGTTTGAATCAGCCCCAGCATTTT. It is translated as CASSPGLNQPQHF.

There are a few counts of this clonotype. The chain employs TRBV7-2 and TRBJ1-1, with a weak D call TRBD1 (5 bases). Germline V gene sequence: CDR1 SGHTA, CDR2 FQGNSA. The CDR3 is 16 amino acids. With 5 bases removed from V and 4 bases from J, the gap between germline ends came to 20 bases. CDR3 region: CASSPLGDVEGTEAFF. The CDR3 DNA reads TGTGCCAGCAGCCCACTGGGGGACGTAGAGGGCACTGAAGCTTTCTTT.

This clonotype was picked up many times. This sequence joins TRBV6-5 and TRBJ2-7; tentatively, D is TRBD1 or TRBD2 (5 bases each). This CDR3 has 14 residues. Trimming removed 7 bases from V and 0 bases from J, with 13 bases in between. Germline V gene data show CDR1 as MNHEY and CDR2 as SVGAGI. The CDR3 protein is CASTPPGTSYEQYF. The CDR3 bases are TGTGCCAGCACCCCTCCCGGGACCTCCTACGAGCAGTACTTC.

The table lists this clonotype with many counts. This sequence joins TRBV7-8 and TRBJ1-5; D call uncertain. Trimming shortened V by 2 bases and J by 5 bases, and 7 bases separated the two germline ends. CDR1 and CDR2 (germline): SGHVS, FQNEAQ. The CDR3 consists of 13 residues. Here the CDR3 reads CASSLNTHQPQHF. As DNA, the CDR3 is TGTGCCAGCAGCTTAAATACACATCAGCCCCAGCATTTT.

This clonotype was seen a handful of times. The chain carries TRBV12-3 or TRBV12-4 and TRBJ1-6, with D uncertain. CDR3 size: 14 residues. V was pared by 1 base and J by 10 bases, with 11 bases between. The CDR3 DNA follows: TGTGCCAGCAGTTTAGGGGAAGAGTGGTCACCCCTCCACTTT. As protein: CASSLGEEWSPLHF.

This clonotype has ten or more counts. The V gene is TRBV4-1, the J gene TRBJ1-4, with D perhaps TRBD1 (6 bases). Germline V CDR1 and CDR2: MGHRA, YSYEKL. V lost 3 bases and J lost 2, with 16 bases in between. This CDR3 contains 17 residues. CDR3 loop: CASSQSGGARTNEKLFF. The CDR3 DNA follows: TGCGCCAGCAGCCAGTCTGGGGGGGCTCGGACTAATGAAAAACTGTTTTTT.

This clonotype occurred once. Here the CDR3 reads CASSRLAGGMDTQYF. Here the CDR3 DNA reads TGTGCCAGCAGCCGCCTAGCGGGAGGGATGGATACGCAGTATTTT. The rearrangement joins TRBV7-2 to TRBJ2-3, with TRBD2 matching over 12 bases. V was clipped by 5 bases and J by 6 bases; unmatched bases: 6. Germline CDR1 and CDR2: SGHTA and FQGNSA. The CDR3 runs to 15 residues.

This clonotype has ten or more counts. The J gene is TRBJ2-7, the V gene TRBV7-2, with TRBD2 as a possible D gene (6 bases). Per germline, CDR1 SGHTA and CDR2 FQGNSA. CDR3 length: 17 amino acids. Between the trimmed V and J ends, which lost 1 base and 1 base, there was a span of 17 bases. CDR3 sequence (DNA): TGTGCCAGCAGCTTAGGGGCGACCCGGGACTTTTCCTACGAGCAGTACTTC. It encodes CASSLGATRDFSYEQYF.

This clonotype came up many times. The chain carries TRBV5-6 and TRBJ2-7; 8 positions agree with TRBD1. The CDR3 totals 13 residues. V was clipped by 2 bases and J by 5 bases; unmatched bases: 3. Germline CDR1 is SGHDT and CDR2 is YYEEEE. The CDR3 DNA is TGTGCCAGCAGCTTTCAGGGGGCTAACGAGCAGTACTTC. Protein product: CASSFQGANEQYF.

The chain recombines TRBV20-1 with TRBJ1-1; 8 bases agree with TRBD1. The CDR3 is 14 amino acids. CDR1 DFQATT and CDR2 SNEGSKA come from the germline V gene (reference sequence). J gave up 0 bases and V 2 bases, and 2 bases lay outside the gene matches. This CDR3 reads CSARRDRMNTEAFF. In DNA form, the CDR3 reads TGCAGTGCTAGAAGGGACAGGATGAACACTGAAGCTTTCTTT.

This clonotype was recorded at least ten times. This chain joins TRBV7-9 and TRBJ1-1, with TRBD1 matching over 7 bases. The CDR3 runs to 13 residues. V was pared by 4 bases and J by 1 base, with 0 bases of the junction left unmatched. Germline CDR1 SEHNR, CDR2 FQNEAQ (reference sequence). CDR3 sequence (DNA): TGTGCCAGCAGCTGGGACAGGAACACTGAAGCTTTCTTT. It encodes CASSWDRNTEAFF.

The DNA for the CDR3 is TGCAGTGCGAGGACCGAAGAGACCCAGTACTTC. It is translated as CSARTEETQYF. The rearrangement links TRBV20-1 to TRBJ2-5; the D is unclear. Per germline, CDR1 DFQATT and CDR2 SNEGSKA (reference sequence). V lost 6 bases and J 3 bases, leaving 8 bases between the germline ends. The CDR3 has 11 residues.

V is TRBV5-4 and J is TRBJ2-4; 9 bases fit TRBD1. Germline V gives CDR1 SGHNT, CDR2 YYREEE (reference sequence). With 4 bases clipped from V and 7 bases from J, the junction kept 6 bases outside the gene matches. The CDR3 runs 14 residues. CDR3 sequence reads: CASSIAGTGNIQYF. The CDR3, as DNA: TGTGCCAGCAGCATCGCCGGGACAGGGAACATTCAGTACTTC.

This clonotype showed up many times. The chain has TRBV5-1 and TRBJ2-4; perhaps TRBD2 as D (5 bases). Germline V gene data show CDR1 as SGHRS and CDR2 as YFSETQ. Trimming removed 3 bases from V and 0 bases from J, with 16 bases in between. This CDR3 spans 17 amino acids. The CDR3 region is CASSYGEVLGAKNIQYF. The CDR3 bases are TGCGCCAGCAGCTACGGGGAAGTATTAGGAGCCAAAAACATTCAGTACTTC.